This T cell receptor (beta chain) originates from a study of OX40 agonist ivuxolimab in advanced cancers. The protocol was immunoSEQ multiplex PCR, while the TCRdb copy is restricted to in-frame clones and leaves out a portion. This sample has 79,000 or so clones; 91% occur once, and the top ten carry 1.5% to 2%. CDR1 and CDR2 from the germline V gene are GTSNPN and SVGIG (reference sequence). Deletions cut 0 bases from V and 4 bases from J, with 16 bases between. This CDR3 is 16 amino acids long. The material was CD4+ or CD8+ T cells sorted from blood, obtained in a trial of the OX40 agonist ivuxolimab. V usage is TRBV30 and J usage is TRBJ2-1; a possible D gene is TRBD2 (6 bases). The source of this sequence is an adult with an advanced solid tumor such as melanoma, head and neck, liver or kidney cancer. The chain's CDR3 is CAWSVRGGGIYNEQFF. For the CDR3, the DNA is TGTGCCTGGAGTGTGAGGGGTGGAGGGATTTACAATGAGCAGTTCTTC.